The clone carrying this T cell receptor (beta chain) was counted only a few times. This entry is derived from a study of blood T cell repertoires in COVID-19. Study overall: Italy, Spain and the United States were the sources of the convalescent and acute COVID-19 samples.

Those who participated ranged in age from 18 to 89 years and resided in approximately 23 US areas. Original processing methods: Reference gene primer amplification yielded estimated nucleated cell counts. The repertoire was sequenced with immunoSEQ multiplex PCR; TCRdb's copy has only in-frame clones and lacks some. That table supplies the V and J calls and clone size; D and trimming were determined from the DNA. The sample has some 140,000 clones; roughly 84% are singletons. This CDR3 comprises 14 residues. Germline CDR1 reads SEHNR; CDR2 reads FQNEAQ (reference sequence). V lost 0 bases and J 6 bases, leaving 12 bases between the germline ends.

The specimen sequenced was PBMCs or T cells enriched from blood (not recorded which). The genes are TRBV7-9 and TRBJ2-7; TRBD2 is a possible D gene (6 bases). The receptor's source is a man between 35 and 55 years old with acute COVID-19. CDR3 protein: CASSLARGGAEQYF. CDR3 nucleotides: TGTGCCAGCAGCTTAGCGAGGGGAGGAGCCGAGCAGTACTTC.